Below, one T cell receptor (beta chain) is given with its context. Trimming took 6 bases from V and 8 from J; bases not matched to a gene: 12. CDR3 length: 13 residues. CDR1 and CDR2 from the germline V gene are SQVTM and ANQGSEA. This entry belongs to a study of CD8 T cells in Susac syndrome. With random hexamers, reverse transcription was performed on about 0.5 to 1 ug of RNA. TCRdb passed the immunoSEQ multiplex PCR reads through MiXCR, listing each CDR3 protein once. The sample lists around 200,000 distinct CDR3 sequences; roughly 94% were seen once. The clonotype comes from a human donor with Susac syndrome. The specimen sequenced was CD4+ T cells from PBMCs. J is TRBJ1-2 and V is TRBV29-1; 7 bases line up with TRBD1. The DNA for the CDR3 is TGCAGCGTCACGACAGACAGGGTCGGAGGCTACACCTTC. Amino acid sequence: CSVTTDRVGGYTF.